This is a list of T cell receptor beta chains from one sample in a study of OX40 agonist ivuxolimab in advanced cancers. Only in-frame clones appear in the TCRdb table, and some are missing; sequencing was by immunoSEQ multiplex PCR. The sample records around 23,000 clones, 65% to 80% being singletons. Sequenced here: CD4+ or CD8+ T cells sorted from blood, sampled in a trial of the OX40 agonist ivuxolimab. The receptors derive from an adult with an advanced solid tumor such as melanoma, head and neck, liver or kidney cancer. The CDR3 runs from the conserved cysteine through the conserved F or W. The order of the fields is J gene, D gene, V gene, clone size, CDR3 DNA, CDR3 protein. The D gene is left open where the match is weak. Not all rows give a size; the values are once, few, many and, for expanded clones, a class.

TRBJ2-1	TRBD1	TRBV7-2	.	TGTGCCAGTTCTCGTCCCGGGACAGGGAAGGCTAATGAGCAGTTCTTC	CASSRPGTGKANEQFF
TRBJ1-1	.	TRBV7-2	.	TGTGCCAGCAGCTCAGGGGTTACGAACACTGAAGCTTTCTTT	CASSSGVTNTEAFF
TRBJ1-4	.	TRBV10-3	.	TGTGCCATCAGTGATAAGGAGGGGATTAATGAAAAACTGTTTTTT	CAISDKEGINEKLFF
TRBJ1-5	.	TRBV28	.	TGTGCCAGCGGGGGGGCACAGACAAATCAGCCCCAGCATTTT	CASGGAQTNQPQHF
TRBJ1-1	.	TRBV28	once	TGTGCCAGCAGTTTATCCCAAAGGAGAGACTTT	CASSLSQRRDF
TRBJ2-7	.	TRBV7-9	.	TGTGCCAGCAGCTTAGGGTTAGGGAACTACGAGCAGTACTTC	CASSLGLGNYEQYF
TRBJ2-7	TRBD2	TRBV23-1	once	TGCGCCAGCACTCGGGGGGACGGCAGCTACGAGCAGTACTTC	CASTRGDGSYEQYF
TRBJ1-6	.	TRBV6-5	.	TGTGCCAGCAGTTGGACAGTACAGGCTTCACCCCTCCACTTT	CASSWTVQASPLHF
TRBJ2-1	TRBD2	TRBV6-5	.	TGTGCCAGCAGTTCTCGTAGGAGCGGGGGGATTAATGAGCAGTTCTTC	CASSSRRSGGINEQFF
TRBJ2-5	.	TRBV4-1	.	TGCGCCAGCAGCCAAGAAGCCGGGACCCAGTACTTC	CASSQEAGTQYF
TRBJ2-7	.	TRBV6-4	.	TGTGCCAGCAGTGACTCGTTCGCAGGGATGGGGGAGCAGTACTTC	CASSDSFAGMGEQYF
TRBJ2-3	TRBD1	TRBV19	.	TGTGCCAGTAGTCTAGGGACAGGGGAGGGAACAGATACGCAGTATTTT	CASSLGTGEGTDTQYF
TRBJ1-6	TRBD1	TRBV6-5	.	TGTGCCAGCAGTTACTCCCGGGACAGGGGTTGGTCACCCCTCCACTTT	CASSYSRDRGWSPLHF
TRBJ2-2	TRBD1	TRBV4-2	.	TGTGCCAGCAGCCAAGATTTTACAGGGGCCGGGGAGCTGTTTTTT	CASSQDFTGAGELFF
TRBJ2-7	.	TRBV10-3	.	TGTGCCATCAGAATAAGGACAGTCAAGTCCTACGAGCAGTACTTC	CAIRIRTVKSYEQYF
TRBJ1-3	.	TRBV14	.	TGTGCCAGCAGCCCACTAAGTACCACCATATATTTT	CASSPLSTTIYF
TRBJ2-5	TRBD1	TRBV15	.	TGTGCCACCAGCGTCACAGGGGGCGAGGCCCAGTACTTC	CATSVTGGEAQYF
TRBJ1-6	.	TRBV9	.	TGTGCCAGCAGCGTAGCTACCCGTAACTCACCCCTCCACTTT	CASSVATRNSPLHF
TRBJ1-5	.	TRBV6-5	.	TGTGCCAGCAGGAGAACAGGGTCCCATCAGCCCCAGCATTTT	CASRRTGSHQPQHF
TRBJ2-3	TRBD2	TRBV6-6	.	TGTGCCAGCGTCGGCGGGGGGGCTACGCAGTATTTT	CASVGGGATQYF
TRBJ1-1	.	TRBV29-1	.	TGCAGCGTTGAGCCGGCCAGGGGAGTAGGGAACACTGAAGCTTTCTTT	CSVEPARGVGNTEAFF